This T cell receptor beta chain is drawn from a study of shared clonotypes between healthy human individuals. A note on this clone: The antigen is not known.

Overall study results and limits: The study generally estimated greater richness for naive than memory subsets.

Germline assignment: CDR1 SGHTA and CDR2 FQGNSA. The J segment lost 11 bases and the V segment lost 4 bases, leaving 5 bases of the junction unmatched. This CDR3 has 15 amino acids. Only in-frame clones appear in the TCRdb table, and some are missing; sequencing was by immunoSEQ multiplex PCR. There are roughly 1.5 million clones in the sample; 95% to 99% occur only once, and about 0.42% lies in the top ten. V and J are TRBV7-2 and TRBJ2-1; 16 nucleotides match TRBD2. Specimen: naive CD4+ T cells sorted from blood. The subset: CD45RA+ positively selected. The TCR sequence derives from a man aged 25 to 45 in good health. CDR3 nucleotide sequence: TGTGCCAGCAGCTCGGGACTAGCGGGAGGGACCAAGCAGTTCTTC. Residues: CASSSGLAGGTKQFF.